The 11 T cell receptor beta chains presented below share a single source sample, sequenced in a study of post-analysis software for immune sequencing data. Study-wide findings and caveats: Higher frequency in patients than in controls was seen for about five TRBV segments, with TRBV5-6, TRBV5-1 and TRBV20-1 among them.

Their specific antigens are unknown. Unique molecular identifiers were present in the TCR beta cDNA libraries. MiXCR, applied by TCRdb to the PCR reads, yields one record per CDR3 protein. The sample includes hundreds of thousands of distinct CDR3 sequences, approximately 60% of them seen just once. Sequenced sample: blood. These receptors all come from a girl aged 2 to 9 with multiple sclerosis.

As for this clonotype: The junction shows a germline mismatch at one end, possibly a read error. In DNA, the CDR3 is TGCGCCAGCACCCTCGGAGGGAACGCTGAAGCTTTCTTT. Translation gives CASTLGGNAEAFF. This rearrangement joins TRBV5-1 to TRBJ1-1; D gene ambiguous. The length of the CDR3 is 13 residues. Germline V lookup: CDR1 SGHRS, CDR2 YFSETQ.

V is TRBV11-3 and J is TRBJ2-1; TRBD1 or TRBD2 may be the D gene (6 bases each). The CDR3 is 15 amino acids. Germline V gene lookup returns CDR1 SGHNT and CDR2 YENEEA. V gave up 0 bases and J gave up 8 bases, with 14 bases separating them. The CDR3 reads CASSLESGGAHEQFF. CDR3 coding DNA: TGTGCCAGCAGCTTAGAGTCCGGGGGCGCGCATGAGCAGTTCTTC.

The rearrangement joins TRBV20-1 to TRBJ1-2; tentatively, D is TRBD1 (5 bases). V gave up 0 bases and J gave up 7 bases, with 18 bases separating them. This CDR3 is 15 amino acids long. Looked up from germline, CDR1 is DFQATT and CDR2 is SNEGSKA (reference sequence). The CDR3 nucleotides are TGCAGTGCTAGAGATGGGGCGTTCTCTAGGATTGGCTACACCTTC. It codes for CSARDGAFSRIGYTF.

This clonotype was found a few times. The chain combines TRBV29-1 with TRBJ2-3, with 11 bases aligning to TRBD1. The CDR3 has 15 amino acids. With 5 bases clipped from V and 1 base from J, the junction kept 5 bases outside the gene matches. Per the germline V gene, CDR1 is SQVTM and CDR2 is ANQGSEA. The CDR3 loop is CSVLDRGLGTDTQYF. The CDR3 DNA follows: TGCAGCGTTTTGGACAGGGGGCTTGGCACAGATACGCAGTATTTT.

V and J are TRBV10-3 and TRBJ2-3; the D gene could be TRBD1 or TRBD2 (5 bases each). CDR1 is ENHRY, CDR2 SYGVKD, per germline. CDR3 length: 15 residues. Trimming took off 4 bases at V and 3 bases at J, with 14 bases between the two ends. The CDR3 DNA follows: TGTGCCATCAGTGGTGGGGACGGGGCTACAGATACGCAGTATTTT. Its protein is CAISGGDGATDTQYF.

The V gene is TRBV12-3 or TRBV12-4, the J gene TRBJ2-3, with 10 bases aligning to TRBD2. There are 13 residues in the CDR3. Trimming removed 8 bases from V and 7 bases from J; junction bases left unmatched: 6. The chain's CDR3 is CASESSGRNTQYF. CDR3 in DNA: TGTGCCAGCGAGTCTAGCGGGAGAAATACGCAGTATTTT.

The V call is TRBV7-2, the J call TRBJ1-2; perhaps TRBD1 as D (5 bases). Germline values: CDR1 SGHTA, CDR2 FQGNSA. CDR3 size: 15 residues. Deletions cut 5 bases from V and 6 bases from J, with 19 bases between. CDR3 nucleotides: TGTGCCAGCAGCCGAACGGGACGGGGGAACGATGGCTACACCTTC. Protein: CASSRTGRGNDGYTF.

J is TRBJ2-3 and V is TRBV4-2, with D unresolved. The CDR3 contains 14 residues. The germline V gene encodes CDR1 LGHNA and CDR2 YNFKEQ. Trimming left V 0 bases short and J 6 bases short, with 10 bases between. The CDR3 spells CASSQEFTADTQYF. The DNA for the CDR3 is TGTGCCAGCAGCCAAGAGTTCACAGCGGATACGCAGTATTTT.

This clonotype occurred a few times. This chain uses TRBV12-3 or TRBV12-4 with TRBJ2-1; D might be TRBD1 (5 bases). This CDR3 comprises 15 residues. V lost 1 base to trimming and J lost 9 bases, with 16 bases between them. The CDR3 region has the DNA TGTGCCAGCAGTTTAGATGGCAGGGTGGGCGTTGAGCAGTTCTTC. It yields the protein CASSLDGRVGVEQFF.

The V and J genes are TRBV20-1 and TRBJ2-3; 8 nucleotides align to TRBD1. Per germline, CDR1 DFQATT and CDR2 SNEGSKA (reference sequence). The CDR3 sequence is 15 residues long. Trimming took 3 bases from V and 1 from J; bases not matched to a gene: 6. The CDR3 reads CSARDRVLGTDTQYF. Written as DNA, the CDR3 is TGCAGTGCTAGGGACAGGGTTTTGGGCACAGATACGCAGTATTTT.

This clonotype has only a few counts. The chain recombines TRBV10-1 with TRBJ2-1; a weak D match, TRBD2 (6 bases). The CDR3 runs to 13 residues. The germline V gene encodes CDR1 WNHNN and CDR2 SYGVQD (reference sequence). V gave up 8 bases and J gave up 10 bases, with 18 bases separating them. This chain's CDR3 is CASSRGPRREQFF. In DNA, the CDR3 is TGCGCCAGCTCGCGGGGTCCGAGGAGAGAGCAGTTCTTC.